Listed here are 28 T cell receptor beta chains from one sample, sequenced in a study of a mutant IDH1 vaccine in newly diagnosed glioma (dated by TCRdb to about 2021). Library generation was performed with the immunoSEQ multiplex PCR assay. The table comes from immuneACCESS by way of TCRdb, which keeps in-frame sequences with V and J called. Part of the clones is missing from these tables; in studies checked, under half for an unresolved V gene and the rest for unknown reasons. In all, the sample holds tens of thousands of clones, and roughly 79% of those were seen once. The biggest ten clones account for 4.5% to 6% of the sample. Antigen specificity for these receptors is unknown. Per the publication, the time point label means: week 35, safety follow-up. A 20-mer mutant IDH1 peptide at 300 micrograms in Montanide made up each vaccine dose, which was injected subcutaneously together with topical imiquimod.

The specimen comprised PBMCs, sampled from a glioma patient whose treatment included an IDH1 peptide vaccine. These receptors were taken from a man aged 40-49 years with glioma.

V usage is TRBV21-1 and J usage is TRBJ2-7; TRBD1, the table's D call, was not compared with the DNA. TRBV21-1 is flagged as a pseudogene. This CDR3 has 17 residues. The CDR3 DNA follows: TGTGCCAGCAGTGTTACGAGGGGACAGAGCAGCTCCTACGAGCAGTACTTC. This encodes CASSVTRGQSSSYEQYF.

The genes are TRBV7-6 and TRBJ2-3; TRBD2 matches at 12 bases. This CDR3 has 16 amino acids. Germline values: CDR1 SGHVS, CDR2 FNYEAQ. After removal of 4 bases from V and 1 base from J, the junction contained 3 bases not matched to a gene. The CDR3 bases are TGTGCCAGCAGCTCGCGACTAGCGGGGGGCACAGATACGCAGTATTTT. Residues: CASSSRLAGGTDTQYF.

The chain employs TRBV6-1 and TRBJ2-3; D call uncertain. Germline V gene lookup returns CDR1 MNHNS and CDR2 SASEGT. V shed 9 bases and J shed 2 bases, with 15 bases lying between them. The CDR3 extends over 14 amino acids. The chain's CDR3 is CASDVGAVTDTQYF. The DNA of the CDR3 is TGTGCCAGTGACGTGGGTGCGGTCACAGATACGCAGTATTTT.

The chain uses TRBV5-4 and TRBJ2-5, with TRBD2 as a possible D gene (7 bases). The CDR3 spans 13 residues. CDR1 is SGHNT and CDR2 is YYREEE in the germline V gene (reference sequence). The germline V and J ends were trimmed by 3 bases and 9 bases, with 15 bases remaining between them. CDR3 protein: CASSSIVGGAQYF. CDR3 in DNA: TGTGCCAGCAGCTCTATAGTAGGGGGGGCCCAGTACTTC. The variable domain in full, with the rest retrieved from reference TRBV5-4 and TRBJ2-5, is ETGVTQSPTHLIKTRGQQVTLRCSSQSGHNTVSWYQQALGQGPQFIFQYYREEENGRGNFPPRFSGLQFPNYSSELNVNALELDDSALYLCASSSIVGGAQYFGPGTRLLVL.

CDR3 in amino acids: CASSPRNSGNANTGELFF. The CDR3 DNA reads as TGTGCCAGCAGCCCTCGAAATAGCGGGAACGCGAACACCGGGGAGCTGTTTTTT. The chain has TRBV7-8 and TRBJ2-2; TRBD2 agrees at 8 bases. The CDR3 is 18 residues long. V lost 5 bases to trimming and J lost 0 bases; unmatched junction nucleotides: 11. Germline values: CDR1 SGHVS, CDR2 FQNEAQ. The complete variable domain, with remaining parts taken from reference TRBV7-8 and TRBJ2-2, reads GAGVSQSPRYKVAKRGQDVALRCDPISGHVSLFWYQQALGQGPEFLTYFQNEAQLDKSGLPSDRFFAERPEGSVSTLKIQRTQQEDSAVYLCASSPRNSGNANTGELFFGEGSRLTVL.

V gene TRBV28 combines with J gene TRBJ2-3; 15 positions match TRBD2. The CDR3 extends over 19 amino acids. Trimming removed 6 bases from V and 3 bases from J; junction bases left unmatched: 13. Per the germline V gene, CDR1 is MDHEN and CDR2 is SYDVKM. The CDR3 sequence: CASRTSGTSGRWGTDTQYF. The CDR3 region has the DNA TGTGCCAGCAGGACTTCCGGGACTAGCGGGAGGTGGGGAACAGATACGCAGTATTTT.

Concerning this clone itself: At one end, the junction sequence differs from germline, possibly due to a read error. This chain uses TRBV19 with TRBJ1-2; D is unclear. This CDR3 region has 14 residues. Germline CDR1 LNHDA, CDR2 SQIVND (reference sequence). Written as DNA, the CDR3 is TGTGCCAGTATGAACGGTATAACTAACTATGGCTACATCTTC. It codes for CASMNGITNYGYIF.

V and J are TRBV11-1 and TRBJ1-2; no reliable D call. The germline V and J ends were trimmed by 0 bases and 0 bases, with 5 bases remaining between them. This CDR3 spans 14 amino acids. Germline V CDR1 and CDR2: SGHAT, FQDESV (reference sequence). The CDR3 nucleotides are TGTGCCAGCAGCTTAGCGCCAGCTAACTATGGCTACACCTTC. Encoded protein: CASSLAPANYGYTF.

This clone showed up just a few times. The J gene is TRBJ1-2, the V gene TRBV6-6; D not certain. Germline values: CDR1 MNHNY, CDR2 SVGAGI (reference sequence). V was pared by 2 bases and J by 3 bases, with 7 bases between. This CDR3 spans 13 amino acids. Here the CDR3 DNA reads TGTGCCAGCAGTTACATGAGGGACTATGGCTACACCTTC. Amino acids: CASSYMRDYGYTF.

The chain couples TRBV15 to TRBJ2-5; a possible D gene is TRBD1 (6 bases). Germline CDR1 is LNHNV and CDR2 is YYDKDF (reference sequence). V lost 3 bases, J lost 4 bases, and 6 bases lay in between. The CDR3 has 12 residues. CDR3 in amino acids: CATSRDRETQYF. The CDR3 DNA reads TGTGCCACCAGCAGGGACAGAGAGACCCAGTACTTC.

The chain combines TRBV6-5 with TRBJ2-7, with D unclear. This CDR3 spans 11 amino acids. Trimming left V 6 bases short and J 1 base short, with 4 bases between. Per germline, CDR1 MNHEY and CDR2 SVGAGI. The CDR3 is CASRPSYEQYF. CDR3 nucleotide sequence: TGTGCCAGCAGACCTTCCTACGAGCAGTACTTC.

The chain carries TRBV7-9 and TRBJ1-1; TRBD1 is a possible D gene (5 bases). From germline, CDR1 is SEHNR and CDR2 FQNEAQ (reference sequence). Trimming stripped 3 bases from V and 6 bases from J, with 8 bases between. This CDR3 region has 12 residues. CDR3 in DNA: TGTGCCAGCAGCTTGGGGGTCGCTGAAGCTTTCTTT. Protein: CASSLGVAEAFF. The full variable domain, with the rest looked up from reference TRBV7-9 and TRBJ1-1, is DTGVSQNPRHKITKRGQNVTFRCDPISEHNRLYWYRQTLGQGPEFLTYFQNEAQLEKSRLLSDRFSAERPKGSFSTLEIQRTEQGDSAMYLCASSLGVAEAFFGQGTRLTVV.

The CDR3 DNA reads TGTGCCAGCAGCGTCGGAGGGGCGAATATAGATACGCAGTATTTT. It codes for CASSVGGANIDTQYF. The V gene is TRBV9, the J gene TRBJ2-3, with a possible D match to TRBD2 (6 bases). This CDR3 has 15 amino acids. Germline lookup yields CDR1 SGDLS and CDR2 YYNGEE. Trimming stripped 2 bases from V and 5 bases from J, with 15 bases between.

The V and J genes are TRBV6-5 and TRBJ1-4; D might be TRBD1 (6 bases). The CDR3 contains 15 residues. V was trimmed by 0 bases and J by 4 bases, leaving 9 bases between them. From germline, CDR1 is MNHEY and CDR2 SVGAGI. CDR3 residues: CASSYSGGLNEKLFF. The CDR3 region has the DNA TGTGCCAGCAGTTACTCTGGGGGCCTTAATGAAAAACTGTTTTTT.

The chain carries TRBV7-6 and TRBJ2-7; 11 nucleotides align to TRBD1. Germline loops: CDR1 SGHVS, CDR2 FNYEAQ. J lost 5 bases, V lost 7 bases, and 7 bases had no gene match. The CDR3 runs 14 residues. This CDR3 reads CASTDGQGANEQYF. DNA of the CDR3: TGTGCCAGCACCGACGGACAGGGGGCTAACGAGCAGTACTTC.

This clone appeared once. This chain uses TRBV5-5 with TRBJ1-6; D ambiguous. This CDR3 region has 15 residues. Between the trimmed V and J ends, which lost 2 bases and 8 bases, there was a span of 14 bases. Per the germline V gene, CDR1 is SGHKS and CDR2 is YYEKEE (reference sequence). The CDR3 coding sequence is TGTGCCAGCAGCTTATATAAACAGAGTCATTCACCCCTCCACTTT. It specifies CASSLYKQSHSPLHF. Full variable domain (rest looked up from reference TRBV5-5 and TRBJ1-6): DAGVTQSPTHLIKTRGQQVTLRCSPISGHKSVSWYQQVLGQGPQFIFQYYEKEERGRGNFPDRFSARQFPNYSSELNVNALLLGDSALYLCASSLYKQSHSPLHFGNGTRLTVT.

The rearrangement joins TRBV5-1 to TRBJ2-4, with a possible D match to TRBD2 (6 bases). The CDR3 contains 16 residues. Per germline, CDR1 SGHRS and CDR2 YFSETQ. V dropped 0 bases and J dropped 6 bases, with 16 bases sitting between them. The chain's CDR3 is CASSLGGRGAANIQYF. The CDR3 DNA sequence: TGCGCCAGCAGCTTGGGTGGGCGGGGAGCTGCAAACATTCAGTACTTC.

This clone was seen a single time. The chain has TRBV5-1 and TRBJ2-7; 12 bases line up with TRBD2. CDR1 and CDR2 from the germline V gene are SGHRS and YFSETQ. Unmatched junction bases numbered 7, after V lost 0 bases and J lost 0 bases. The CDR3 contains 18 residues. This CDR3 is CASSLAASGRGLSYEQYF. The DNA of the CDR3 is TGCGCCAGCAGCTTGGCCGCTAGCGGGAGGGGACTCTCCTACGAGCAGTACTTC.

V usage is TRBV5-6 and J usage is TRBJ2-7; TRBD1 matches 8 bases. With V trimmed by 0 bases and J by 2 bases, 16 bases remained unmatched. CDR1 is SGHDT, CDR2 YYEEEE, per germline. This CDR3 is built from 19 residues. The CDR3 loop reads CASSLALLDRATVAYEQYF. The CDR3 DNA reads TGTGCCAGCAGCTTGGCCCTTTTGGACAGGGCTACTGTCGCCTACGAGCAGTACTTC.

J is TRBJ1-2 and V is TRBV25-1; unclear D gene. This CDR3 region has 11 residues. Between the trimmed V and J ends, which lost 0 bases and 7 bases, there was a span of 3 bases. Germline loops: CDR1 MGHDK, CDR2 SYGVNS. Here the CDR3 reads CASSEYIGYTF. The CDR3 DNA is TGTGCCAGCAGTGAATATATTGGCTACACCTTC.

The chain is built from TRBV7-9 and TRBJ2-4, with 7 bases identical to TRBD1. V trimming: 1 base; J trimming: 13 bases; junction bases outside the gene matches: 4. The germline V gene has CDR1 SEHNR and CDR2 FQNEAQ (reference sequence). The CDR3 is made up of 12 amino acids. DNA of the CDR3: TGTGCCAGCAGCTTAGGACGGGACAGCCAGTACTTC. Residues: CASSLGRDSQYF.

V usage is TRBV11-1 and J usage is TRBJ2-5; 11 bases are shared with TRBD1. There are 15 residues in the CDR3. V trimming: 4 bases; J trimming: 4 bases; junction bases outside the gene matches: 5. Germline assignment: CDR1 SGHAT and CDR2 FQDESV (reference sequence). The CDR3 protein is CASSSGQGARETQYF. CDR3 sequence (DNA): TGTGCCAGCAGCTCCGGACAGGGGGCGCGAGAGACCCAGTACTTC.

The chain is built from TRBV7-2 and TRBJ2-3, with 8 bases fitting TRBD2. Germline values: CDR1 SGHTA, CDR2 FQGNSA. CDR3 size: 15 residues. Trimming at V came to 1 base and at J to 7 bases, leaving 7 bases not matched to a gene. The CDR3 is CASSLVRAGGHTQYF. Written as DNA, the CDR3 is TGTGCCAGCAGCTTAGTTAGGGCGGGAGGACATACGCAGTATTTT.

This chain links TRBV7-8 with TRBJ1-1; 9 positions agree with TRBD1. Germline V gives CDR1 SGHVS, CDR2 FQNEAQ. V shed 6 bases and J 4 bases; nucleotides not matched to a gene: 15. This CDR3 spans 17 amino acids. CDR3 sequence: CASRIIGTGIVGTEAFF. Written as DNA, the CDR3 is TGTGCCAGCAGGATAATAGGGACAGGGATCGTCGGCACTGAAGCTTTCTTT.

The CDR3 here is CASSPLGLAENEQFF. The DNA of the CDR3 is TGTGCCAGCAGCCCCCTTGGACTAGCGGAAAATGAGCAGTTCTTC. This sequence joins TRBV7-2 and TRBJ2-1; 10 positions match TRBD2. The CDR3 contains 15 residues. After removal of 5 bases from V and 7 bases from J, the junction contained 8 bases not matched to a gene. Germline V gives CDR1 SGHTA, CDR2 FQGNSA.

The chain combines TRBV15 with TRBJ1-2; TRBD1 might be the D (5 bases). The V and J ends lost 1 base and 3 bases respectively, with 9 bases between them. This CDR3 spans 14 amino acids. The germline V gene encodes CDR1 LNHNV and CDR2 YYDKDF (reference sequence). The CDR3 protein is CATSRGGEDYGYTF. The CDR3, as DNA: TGTGCCACCAGCAGAGGGGGGGAGGACTATGGCTACACCTTC.

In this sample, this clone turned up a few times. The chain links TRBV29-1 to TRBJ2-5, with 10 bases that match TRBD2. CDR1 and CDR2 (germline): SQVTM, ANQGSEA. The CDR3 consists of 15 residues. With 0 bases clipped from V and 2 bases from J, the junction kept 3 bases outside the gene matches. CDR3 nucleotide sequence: TGCAGCGTTGAAGACCTAGCGGGGGCACAAGAGACCCAGTACTTC. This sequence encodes CSVEDLAGAQETQYF. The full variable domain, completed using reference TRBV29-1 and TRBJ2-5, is SAVISQKPSRDICQRGTSLTIQCQVDSQVTMMFWYRQQPGQSLTLIATANQGSEATYESGFVIDKFPISRPNLTFSTLTVSNMSPEDSSIYLCSVEDLAGAQETQYFGPGTRLLVL.

The CDR3 nucleotides read TGTGCCAGCAGTTACAGGACAGGGGGCGCATCCTACGAGCAGTACTTC. Protein: CASSYRTGGASYEQYF. J is TRBJ2-5 and V is TRBV6-5, with TRBD1 matching 11 bases. The closer fit of TRBJ2-7 to the DNA end suggests the J call may be wrong. Germline V lookup: CDR1 MNHEY, CDR2 SVGAGI. This CDR3 has 16 amino acids.